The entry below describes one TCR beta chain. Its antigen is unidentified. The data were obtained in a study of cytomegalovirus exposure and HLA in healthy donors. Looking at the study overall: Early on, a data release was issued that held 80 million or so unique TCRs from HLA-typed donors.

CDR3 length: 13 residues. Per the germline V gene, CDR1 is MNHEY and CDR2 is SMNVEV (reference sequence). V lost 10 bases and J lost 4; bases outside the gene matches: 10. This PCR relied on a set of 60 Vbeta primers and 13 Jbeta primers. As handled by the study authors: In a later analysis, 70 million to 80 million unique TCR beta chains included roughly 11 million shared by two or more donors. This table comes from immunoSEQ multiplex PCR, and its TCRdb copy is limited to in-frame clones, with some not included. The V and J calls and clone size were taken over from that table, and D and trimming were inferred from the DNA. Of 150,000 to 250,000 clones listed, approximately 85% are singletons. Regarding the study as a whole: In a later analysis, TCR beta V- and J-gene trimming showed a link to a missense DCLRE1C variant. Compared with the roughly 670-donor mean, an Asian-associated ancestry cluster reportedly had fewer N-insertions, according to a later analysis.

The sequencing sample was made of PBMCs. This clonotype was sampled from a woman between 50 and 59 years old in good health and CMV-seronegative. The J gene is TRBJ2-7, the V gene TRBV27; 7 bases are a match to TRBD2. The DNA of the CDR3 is TGTGCCACCCGGGGGGTGGGGGGTTACGAGCAGTACTTC. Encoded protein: CATRGVGGYEQYF.